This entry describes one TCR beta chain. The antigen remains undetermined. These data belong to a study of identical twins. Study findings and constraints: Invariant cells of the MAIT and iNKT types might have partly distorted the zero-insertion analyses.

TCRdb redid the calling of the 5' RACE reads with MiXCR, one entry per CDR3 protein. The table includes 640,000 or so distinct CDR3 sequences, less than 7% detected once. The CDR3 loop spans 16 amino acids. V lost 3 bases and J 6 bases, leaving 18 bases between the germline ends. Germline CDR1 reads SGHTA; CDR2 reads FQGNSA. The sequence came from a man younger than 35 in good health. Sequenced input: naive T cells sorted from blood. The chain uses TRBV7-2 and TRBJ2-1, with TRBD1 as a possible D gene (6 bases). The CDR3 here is CASSFTPGQGTNEQFF. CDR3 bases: TGTGCCAGCAGCTTTACACCGGGACAAGGCACCAATGAGCAGTTCTTC. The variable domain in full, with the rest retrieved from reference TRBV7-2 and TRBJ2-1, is GAGVSQSPSNKVTEKGKDVELRCDPISGHTALYWYRQSLGQGLEFLIYFQGNSAPDKSGLPSDRFSAERTGGSVSTLTIQRTQQEDSAVYLCASSFTPGQGTNEQFFGPGTRLTVL.